This T cell receptor (beta chain) was sequenced in a study of glioma-infiltrating T cells. Study-level results: Tissue-blood divergence was below expectation in non-neoplastic patients, above in gliomas. Patients with low tissue-blood divergence carried a signature set of shared blood CDR3 motifs. CDR3 overlap between tissue and blood was very small.

Using RNA template, CDR3s of TCR alpha and beta were amplified with iRepertoire arm-PCR. For one-step reverse transcription and amplification, about 90-400 ng of tissue mRNA or PBMC total RNA was used. TCRdb reanalysed the multiplex PCR reads using MiXCR and keeps one entry per CDR3 protein. The sample carries a few hundred thousand distinct CDR3 sequences, less than 50% recorded once. On this clonotype: Its target is unknown.

The sample taken for sequencing was glioma tissue, nonneoplastic brain tissue, or PBMCs (not recorded which). The source is a human donor with low-grade glioma or glioblastoma, undergoing nonglioma brain surgery, or in good health (not recorded which).

CDR3 nucleotides: TGTGCCAGCAGCACCCTTGGAGCCGAAGGCGAGCAGTACTTC. Protein: CASSTLGAEGEQYF. This sequence joins TRBV7-9 and TRBJ2-7, with D uncertain. Trimming cost V 5 bases and J 6 bases, with 17 bases left between them. The germline V gene has CDR1 SEHNR and CDR2 FQNEAQ (reference sequence). The CDR3 totals 14 residues.